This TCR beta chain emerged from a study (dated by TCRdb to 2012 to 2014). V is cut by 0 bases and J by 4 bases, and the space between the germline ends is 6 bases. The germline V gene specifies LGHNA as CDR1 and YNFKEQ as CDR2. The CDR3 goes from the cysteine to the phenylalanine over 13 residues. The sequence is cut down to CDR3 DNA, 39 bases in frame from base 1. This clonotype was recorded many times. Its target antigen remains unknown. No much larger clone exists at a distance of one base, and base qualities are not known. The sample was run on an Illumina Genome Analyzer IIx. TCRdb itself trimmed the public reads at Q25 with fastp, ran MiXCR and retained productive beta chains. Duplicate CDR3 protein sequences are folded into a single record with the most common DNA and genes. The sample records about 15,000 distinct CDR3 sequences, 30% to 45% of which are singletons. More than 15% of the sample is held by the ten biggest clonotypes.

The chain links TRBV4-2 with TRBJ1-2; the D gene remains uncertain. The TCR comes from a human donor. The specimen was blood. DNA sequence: TGTGCCAGCAGCCAAGAAGGTAGCTATGGCTACACCTTC. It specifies CASSQEGSYGYTF.